Listed below are T cell receptor beta chains from one sample, sequenced in a study of a mutant IDH1 vaccine in newly diagnosed glioma. Assay used: immunoSEQ multiplex PCR; TCRdb lists only in-frame clones, some missing. The sample contains tens of thousands of clones, about three quarters of which appear only once. Their cognate antigens are unknown. Sequenced here: PBMCs, sampled from a glioma patient whose treatment included an IDH1 peptide vaccine. Source of these receptors: a woman aged 40 to 49 with glioma. The CDR3 runs from the conserved cysteine through the conserved F or W. The D gene is left open where the match is weak. Size tells how often a clone was seen (once, few, many) or the class of an expanded clone, and some rows leave it out.

CDR3aa	CDR3nt	v_gene	j_gene	abundance	d_gene	len
CASRRSGGAHEQFF	TGTGCCAGCAGGAGGAGCGGGGGGGCTCATGAGCAGTTCTTC	TRBV2	TRBJ2-1	NA	TRBD2	14
CAITGSPGELFF	TGTGCCATCACGGGAAGTCCCGGGGAGCTGTTTTTT	TRBV10-3	TRBJ2-2	NA	NA	12
CASSQVQGVRFNEQFF	TGCGCCAGCAGCCAAGTACAGGGGGTGAGGTTTAATGAGCAGTTCTTC	TRBV4-1	TRBJ2-1	NA	TRBD1	16
CAWSVGRDTEAFF	TGTGCCTGGAGTGTAGGGAGGGACACTGAAGCTTTCTTT	TRBV30	TRBJ1-1	few	NA	13
CASSPQQDTTHGYTF	TGTGCCAGCTCACCACAACAGGACACTACTCATGGCTACACCTTC	TRBV18	TRBJ1-2	once	NA	15
CASSLDSANTEAFF	TGCGCCAGCAGCCTGGACAGTGCAAACACTGAAGCTTTCTTT	TRBV5-1	TRBJ1-1	few	NA	14
CSVTSGGPETQYF	TGCAGCGTTACTAGCGGGGGGCCTGAGACCCAGTACTTC	TRBV29-1	TRBJ2-5	NA	TRBD2	13
CAWNRVGGGDGYTF	TGTGCCTGGAATCGAGTAGGAGGCGGGGATGGCTACACCTTC	TRBV30	TRBJ1-2	once	NA	14
CASTLGTGGVNQPQHF	TGTGCCAGTACCCTCGGGACAGGGGGCGTGAACCAGCCCCAGCATTTT	TRBV19	TRBJ1-5	few	TRBD1	16
CASSSKTNTEAFF	TGTGCCAGCTCATCAAAGACGAACACTGAAGCTTTCTTT	TRBV18	TRBJ1-1	NA	NA	13